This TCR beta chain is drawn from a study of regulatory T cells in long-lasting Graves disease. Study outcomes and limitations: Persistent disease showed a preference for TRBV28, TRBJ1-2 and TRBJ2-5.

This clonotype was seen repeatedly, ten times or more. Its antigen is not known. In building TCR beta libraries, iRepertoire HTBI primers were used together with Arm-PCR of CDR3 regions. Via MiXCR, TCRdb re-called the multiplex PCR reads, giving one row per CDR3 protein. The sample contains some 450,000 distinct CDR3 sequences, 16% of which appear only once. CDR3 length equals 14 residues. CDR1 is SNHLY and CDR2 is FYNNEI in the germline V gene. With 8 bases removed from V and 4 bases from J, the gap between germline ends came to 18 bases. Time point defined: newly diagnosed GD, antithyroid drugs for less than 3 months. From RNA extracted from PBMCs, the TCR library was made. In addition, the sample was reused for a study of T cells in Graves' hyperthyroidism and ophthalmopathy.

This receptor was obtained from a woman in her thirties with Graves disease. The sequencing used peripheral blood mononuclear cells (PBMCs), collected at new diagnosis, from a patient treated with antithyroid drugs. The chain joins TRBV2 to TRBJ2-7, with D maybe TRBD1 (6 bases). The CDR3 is CASVARDTFYEQYF. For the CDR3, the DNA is TGTGCCAGCGTAGCACGGGACACCTTTTACGAGCAGTACTTC.